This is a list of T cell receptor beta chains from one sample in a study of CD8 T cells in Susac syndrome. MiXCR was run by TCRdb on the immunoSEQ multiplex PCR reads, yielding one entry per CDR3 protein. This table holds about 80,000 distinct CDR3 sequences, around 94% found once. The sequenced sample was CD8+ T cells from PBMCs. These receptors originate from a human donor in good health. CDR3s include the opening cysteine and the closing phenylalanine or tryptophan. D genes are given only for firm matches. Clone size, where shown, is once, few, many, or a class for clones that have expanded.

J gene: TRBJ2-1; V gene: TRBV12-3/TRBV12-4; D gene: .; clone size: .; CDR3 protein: CASSRTRFEQFF; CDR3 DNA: TGTGCCAGCAGCCGCACTAGGTTTGAGCAGTTCTTC
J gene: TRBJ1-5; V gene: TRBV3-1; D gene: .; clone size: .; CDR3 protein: CASSQGPEARRNQPQHF; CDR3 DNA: TGTGCCAGCAGCCAAGGGCCTGAGGCTCGCCGAAATCAGCCCCAGCATTTT
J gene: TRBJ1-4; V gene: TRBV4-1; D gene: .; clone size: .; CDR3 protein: CASSSIAAIGRATNEKLFF; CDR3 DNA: TGCGCCAGCAGCTCAATTGCGGCCATTGGTCGGGCAACTAATGAAAAACTGTTTTTT
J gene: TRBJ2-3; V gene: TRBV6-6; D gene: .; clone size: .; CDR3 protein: CASSSGRGALTDTQYF; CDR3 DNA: TGTGCCAGCAGTTCCGGTCGGGGGGCCCTCACAGATACGCAGTATTTT
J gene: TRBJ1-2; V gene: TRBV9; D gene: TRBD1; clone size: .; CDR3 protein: CASSEGQAVPRGYTF; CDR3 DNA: TGTGCCAGCAGCGAGGGACAGGCGGTCCCTAGGGGCTACACCTTC
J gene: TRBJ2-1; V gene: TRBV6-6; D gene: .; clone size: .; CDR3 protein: CASSYSTGTNEQFF; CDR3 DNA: TGTGCCAGCAGTTACTCGACGGGGACCAATGAGCAGTTCTTC
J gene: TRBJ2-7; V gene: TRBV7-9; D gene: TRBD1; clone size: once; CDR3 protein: CASSSGDRTYEQYF; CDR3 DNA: TGTGCCAGCAGCTCGGGGGACAGGACATACGAGCAGTACTTC
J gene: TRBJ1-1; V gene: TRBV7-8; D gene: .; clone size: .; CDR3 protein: CASSLDGRDTEAFF; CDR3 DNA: TGTGCCAGCAGCTTAGACGGGCGGGACACTGAAGCTTTCTTT
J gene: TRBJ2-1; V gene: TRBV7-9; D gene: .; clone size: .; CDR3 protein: CASSPTPGADSSYNEQFF; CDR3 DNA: TGTGCCAGCAGCCCAACCCCAGGAGCGGACAGCTCCTACAATGAGCAGTTCTTC
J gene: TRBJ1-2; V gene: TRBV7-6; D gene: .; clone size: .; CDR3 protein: CASSLALGELEPHGYTF; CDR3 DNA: TGTGCCAGCAGCTTAGCGCTAGGGGAACTTGAGCCACATGGCTACACCTTC
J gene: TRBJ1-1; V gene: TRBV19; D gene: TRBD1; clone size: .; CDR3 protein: CASSQSRGMNTEAFF; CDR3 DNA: TGTGCCAGTAGTCAATCCAGGGGGATGAACACTGAAGCTTTCTTT